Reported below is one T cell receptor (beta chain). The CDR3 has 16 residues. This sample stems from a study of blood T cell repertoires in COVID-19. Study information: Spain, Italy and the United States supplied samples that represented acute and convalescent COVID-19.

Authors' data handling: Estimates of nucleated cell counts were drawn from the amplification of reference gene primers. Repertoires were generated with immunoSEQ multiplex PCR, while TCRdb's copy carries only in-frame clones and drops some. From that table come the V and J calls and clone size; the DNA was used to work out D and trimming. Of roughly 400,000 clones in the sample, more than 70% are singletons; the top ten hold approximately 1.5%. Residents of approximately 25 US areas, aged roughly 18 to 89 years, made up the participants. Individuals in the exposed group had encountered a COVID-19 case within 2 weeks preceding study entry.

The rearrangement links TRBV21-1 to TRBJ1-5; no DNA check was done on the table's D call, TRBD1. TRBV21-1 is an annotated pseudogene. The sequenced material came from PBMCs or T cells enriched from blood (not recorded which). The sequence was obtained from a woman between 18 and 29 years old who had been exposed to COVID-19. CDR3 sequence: CASSKGGQLINQPQHF. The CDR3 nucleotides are TGTGCCAGCAGCAAAGGCGGACAGCTTATCAATCAGCCCCAGCATTTT.